A single sample is the source of the 21 T cell receptor beta chains below, sequenced in a study of CD8+ T cells in alopecia areata. Researchers took lesional scalp punch biopsies and peripheral blood from people who were alopecia areata patients. Sequencing templates came from extracted RNA that was reverse transcribed into cDNA. Produced via immunoSEQ multiplex PCR; TCRdb's table is partial and in-frame only. Of over 15,000 clones in the sample, less than 70% are singletons; the top ten hold 5.5% to 6.5%. The sequencing here drew on skin, taken at week 0. The receptors originated from a human donor with alopecia areata.

The V gene is TRBV7-4, the J gene TRBJ2-1, with unresolved D. This CDR3 region has 12 residues. The V gene lost 1 base and the J gene lost 8 bases, with 6 bases spanning the gap. Germline-derived CDR1 and CDR2 are SGHVT and SQSDAQ. The CDR3 sequence is CASSLGLHEQFF. The CDR3 DNA is TGTGCCAGCAGCTTAGGTTTGCATGAGCAGTTCTTC.

As regards this clone: An end of the junction differs from the germline gene, which may be a read error. The chain combines TRBV7-7 with TRBJ1-5, with D perhaps TRBD1 (5 bases). Germline CDR1 is SSHAT and CDR2 is FNYEAQ (reference sequence). The CDR3 extends over 15 amino acids. CDR3 amino acids: CASSLVGGGNQPQHF. The CDR3 bases are TGTGCTAGCAGCTTAGTCGGAGGGGGCAATCAGCCCCAGCATTTT.

This chain connects TRBV7-8 to TRBJ1-1, with no clear D. The CDR3 is 14 residues long. V was cut by 1 base and J by 4 bases, with 10 bases left in between. Germline loops: CDR1 SGHVS, CDR2 FQNEAQ. The CDR3 nucleotides read TGTGCCAGCAGCTTAGGGCAGGTCCTCACTGAAGCTTTCTTT. Amino acid sequence: CASSLGQVLTEAFF.

The rearrangement joins TRBV6-1 to TRBJ2-1; D possibly corresponds to TRBD1 (6 bases). The CDR3 has 15 residues. Germline CDR1 is MNHNS and CDR2 is SASEGT. V lost 7 bases and J 3 bases, leaving 16 bases between the germline ends. In DNA, the CDR3 is TGTGCCAGCAATCGAGGGGGACGGAGCTACAATGAGCAGTTCTTC. It is translated as CASNRGGRSYNEQFF.

The chain joins TRBV5-1 to TRBJ2-3, with 7 nucleotides matching TRBD2. Trimming at V came to 1 base and at J to 8 bases, leaving 13 bases not matched to a gene. CDR1 and CDR2 from the germline V gene are SGHRS and YFSETQ. CDR3 length equals 16 residues. The CDR3 here is CASSLNCRTSPRTQYF. DNA for the CDR3: TGCGCCAGCAGCTTGAATTGCAGGACTAGTCCACGTACGCAGTATTTT.

This clone has just a few counts. The chain employs TRBV7-9 and TRBJ2-5, with 9 bases matching TRBD1. Germline trimming cut 5 bases from V and 2 bases from J; bases unmatched to any gene: 9. Germline V gives CDR1 SEHNR, CDR2 FQNEAQ (reference sequence). The CDR3 totals 16 residues. The DNA of the CDR3 is TGTGCCAGCAGCCTGACATGGGGACAGGGACAAGAGACCCAGTACTTC. It translates to CASSLTWGQGQETQYF.

J is TRBJ2-2 and V is TRBV6-5, with D unresolved. Germline V CDR1 and CDR2: MNHEY, SVGAGI. Deletions cut 1 base from V and 2 bases from J, with 5 bases between. The CDR3 consists of 14 residues. CDR3: CASSYWANTGELFF. As DNA, the CDR3 is TGTGCCAGCAGTTACTGGGCAAACACCGGGGAGCTGTTTTTT.

This clone was seen a handful of times. The genes are TRBV6-1 and TRBJ1-2; D is possibly TRBD1 (6 bases). CDR3 length equals 14 residues. The germline V gene encodes CDR1 MNHNS and CDR2 SASEGT. The V and J ends lost 6 bases and 2 bases respectively, with 13 bases between them. As DNA, the CDR3 is TGTGCCAGCAGGAGGACAGTCGACAACTATGGCTACACCTTC. Its protein is CASRRTVDNYGYTF.

The chain joins TRBV5-1 to TRBJ2-3, with 8 bases aligning to TRBD1. V gave up 0 bases and J gave up 4 bases; unmatched junction bases: 4. The CDR3 spans 15 residues. Looked up from germline, CDR1 is SGHRS and CDR2 is YFSETQ. The chain's CDR3 is CASSLGDRTPDTQYF. The CDR3 nucleotides read TGCGCCAGCAGCTTGGGGGACAGGACCCCAGATACGCAGTATTTT.

J is TRBJ1-1 and V is TRBV30; the D gene is possibly TRBD1 (6 bases). With 0 bases removed from V and 4 bases from J, the gap between germline ends came to 15 bases. Germline V lookup: CDR1 GTSNPN, CDR2 SVGIG (reference sequence). There are 15 residues in the CDR3. As DNA, the CDR3 is TGTGCCTGGAGTGTACCGAAAACAGGGAGCACTGAAGCTTTCTTT. Protein sequence: CAWSVPKTGSTEAFF.

The chain combines TRBV10-3 with TRBJ2-7; 9 positions match TRBD1. Looked up from germline, CDR1 is ENHRY and CDR2 is SYGVKD. J gave up 3 bases and V 8 bases, and 11 bases lay outside the gene matches. This CDR3 spans 15 amino acids. The CDR3 loop reads CAILATGGKVYEQYF. Here the CDR3 DNA reads TGTGCCATCCTGGCAACAGGGGGCAAAGTCTACGAGCAGTACTTC.

The V call is TRBV30, the J call TRBJ1-6; 7 bases line up with TRBD1. V shed 0 bases and J 9 bases; nucleotides not matched to a gene: 2. Germline V gives CDR1 GTSNPN, CDR2 SVGIG (reference sequence). The CDR3 length is 13 residues. The CDR3 loop is CAWSVSGGSPLHF. The DNA of the CDR3 is TGTGCCTGGAGTGTATCAGGGGGTTCACCCCTCCACTTT.

The count of this clone is one. The chain combines TRBV6-5 with TRBJ1-2, with a tentative D call TRBD1 (6 bases). Per the germline V gene, CDR1 is MNHEY and CDR2 is SVGAGI. The CDR3 extends over 15 amino acids. V gave up 5 bases and J gave up 6 bases, with 19 bases separating them. CDR3: CASSRWGPGENGYTF. Here the CDR3 DNA reads TGTGCCAGCAGTCGGTGGGGTCCAGGGGAAAATGGCTACACCTTC.

J is TRBJ1-5 and V is TRBV21-1; the table's D gene call, TRBD1, was not cross checked with the DNA. TRBV21-1 is given as a pseudogene. The CDR3 runs 15 residues. The CDR3 coding sequence is TGTGCCAGCAGCACGGCAGGAATGGTCGATCAGCCCCAGCATTTT. It codes for CASSTAGMVDQPQHF.

In its sample, this clone was seen a few times. The gene calls are TRBV6-5 and TRBJ1-5; 7 nucleotides align to TRBD1. The J segment lost 7 bases and the V segment lost 7 bases, leaving 13 bases of the junction unmatched. Germline V gene sequence: CDR1 MNHEY, CDR2 SVGAGI. The CDR3 is made up of 15 amino acids. CDR3 sequence (DNA): TGTGCCAGCATGAGAATCAGGGGGATGCAACAGCCCCAGCATTTT. Its translation: CASMRIRGMQQPQHF.

V gene TRBV6-1 combines with J gene TRBJ1-1; D unclear. The CDR3 has 13 residues. V lost 3 bases and J 4 bases, leaving 9 bases between the germline ends. In germline, CDR1 is MNHNS, CDR2 SASEGT. The CDR3 reads CASSERVGTEAFF. The CDR3 DNA reads as TGTGCCAGCAGTGAGAGGGTCGGCACTGAAGCTTTCTTT.

In DNA form, the CDR3 reads TGTGCCCTCGGGACAGGGGAGGAGCAGTACTTC. It translates to CALGTGEEQYF. The rearrangement joins TRBV10-3 to TRBJ2-7, with 10 nucleotides matching TRBD1. Germline CDR1 ENHRY, CDR2 SYGVKD. The CDR3 consists of 11 residues. Losses at the gene ends were 11 bases for V and 7 bases for J; bases not matched to a gene: 5.

This clone was counted a single time. The V gene is TRBV7-9, the J gene TRBJ2-7; 9 nucleotides align to TRBD1. Unmatched junction bases numbered 0, after V lost 3 bases and J lost 3 bases. Germline V gene sequence: CDR1 SEHNR, CDR2 FQNEAQ (reference sequence). The CDR3 runs to 13 residues. In DNA form, the CDR3 reads TGTGCCAGCAGCTTGACAGGGGGCTACGAGCAGTACTTC. Amino acids: CASSLTGGYEQYF. Supplemented by reference TRBV7-9 and TRBJ2-7, the full variable domain reads DTGVSQNPRHKITKRGQNVTFRCDPISEHNRLYWYRQTLGQGPEFLTYFQNEAQLEKSRLLSDRFSAERPKGSFSTLEIQRTEQGDSAMYLCASSLTGGYEQYFGPGTRLTVT.

This chain joins TRBV4-1 and TRBJ2-1; 8 nucleotides agree with TRBD1. This CDR3 contains 14 residues. Trimming removed 0 bases from V and 10 bases from J; junction bases left unmatched: 5. Germline V gene sequence: CDR1 MGHRA, CDR2 YSYEKL. CDR3 loop: CASSQEYRGLEQFF. The CDR3 region has the DNA TGCGCCAGCAGCCAAGAATACAGGGGGTTAGAGCAGTTCTTC.

The chain is built from TRBV6-6 and TRBJ2-3; a possible D gene is TRBD1 (5 bases). Germline CDR1 MNHNY, CDR2 SVGAGI (reference sequence). With 7 bases removed from V and 0 bases from J, the gap between germline ends came to 17 bases. The CDR3 extends over 16 amino acids. The CDR3 coding sequence is TGTGCCAGCACCCCAGACAGATTTCCTAGCACAGATACGCAGTATTTT. It encodes CASTPDRFPSTDTQYF.

The chain carries TRBV6-1 and TRBJ2-7; 10 bases line up with TRBD2. The germline gives CDR1 MNHNS, CDR2 SASEGT. The trim removed 4 bases at V and 6 bases at J, leaving 12 bases unmatched. The CDR3 runs 16 residues. The CDR3 region is CASSASGGLPLAEQYF. CDR3 DNA sequence: TGTGCCAGCAGTGCTAGCGGGGGTCTACCGCTTGCCGAGCAGTACTTC.